The rows below give T cell receptor beta chains drawn from one sample of a study of blood T cell repertoires in COVID-19. The data were produced by immunoSEQ multiplex PCR, yet TCRdb's version contains in-frame clones alone and is incomplete. The sample records about 240,000 clones, 85% to 90% being singletons. The source material was PBMCs or T cells enriched from blood (not recorded which). Every receptor here comes from a woman aged 30 to 39 who had recovered from COVID-19. The CDR3 runs from the conserved cysteine through the conserved F or W. The D gene is left open where the match is weak. Rows may omit the clone size; those that give it use once, few, many or a size class.

NA TRBJ2-5 NA TRBV4-2 TGTGCCAGCAGCCCTCATGAGGGTAGGGAGACCCAGTACTTC CASSPHEGRETQYF
few TRBJ1-1 NA TRBV3-1/TRBV3-2 TGTGCCAGCAGCCGAGACCCCTACAGGGACACTGAAGCTTTCTTT CASSRDPYRDTEAFF
NA TRBJ1-2 NA TRBV6-2/TRBV6-3 TGTGCCAGCAGTTATTTTCTGGACAGAAATTATGGCTACACCTTC CASSYFLDRNYGYTF
NA TRBJ2-7 NA TRBV29-1 TGCAGCGTGACCGGGACTCAGGGTCTCTACGAGCAGTACTTC CSVTGTQGLYEQYF
NA TRBJ1-2 TRBD1 TRBV29-1 TGCAGCGTTTCGGGGACAGCTAACTATGGCTACACCTTC CSVSGTANYGYTF
NA TRBJ1-3 NA TRBV10-3 TGTGCCATCAGTGAGGAGGGTGGAAACACCATATATTTT CAISEEGGNTIYF
NA TRBJ1-6 NA TRBV6-5 TGTGCCAGCAGCGCGACATTACCGTATAATTCACCCCTCCACTTT CASSATLPYNSPLHF
NA TRBJ2-7 NA TRBV28 TGTGCCAGCAGTTCTTATACAGGGTCCTACGAGCAGTACTTC CASSSYTGSYEQYF
NA TRBJ1-4 NA TRBV28 TGTGCCAGCAGTTTAAGCACGGGGAGTGATGAAAAACTGTTTTTT CASSLSTGSDEKLFF
NA TRBJ2-5 TRBD2 TRBV4-1 TGCGCCAGCAGCCAATGGGGACTAGCGGATCAAGAGACCCAGTACTTC CASSQWGLADQETQYF
NA TRBJ1-1 NA TRBV2 TGTGCCAGCACTGTAGACCCCGGAGCGAACACTGAAGCTTTCTTT CASTVDPGANTEAFF
NA TRBJ2-1 NA TRBV3-1/TRBV3-2 TGTGCCAGCAGACACCCCAGGGTAGGATACAATGAGCAGTTCTTC CASRHPRVGYNEQFF
NA TRBJ2-1 TRBD2 TRBV7-3 TGTGCCAGCAGCCAAACTAGCGGGGAATACAATGAGCAGTTCTTC CASSQTSGEYNEQFF
NA TRBJ1-2 NA TRBV6-5 TGTGCCAGCAGTTACTCGAGAGGGGGCTACACCTTC CASSYSRGGYTF
NA TRBJ2-3 NA TRBV28 TGTGCCAGCAGTTCCAGCGTCACAGATACGCAGTATTTT CASSSSVTDTQYF
NA TRBJ1-2 NA TRBV28 TGTGCCAGCAGTTTAACAGTTTATGGCTACACCTTC CASSLTVYGYTF
NA TRBJ2-4 NA TRBV3-1/TRBV3-2 TGTGCCAGCAGCTTAGGGGACTTCGGGGTAGGCATTCAGTACTTC CASSLGDFGVGIQYF
NA TRBJ1-6 NA TRBV7-3 TGTGCCAGCAGCTCCGTCGCCGATTCAGGGACACCCCTCCACTTT CASSSVADSGTPLHF
NA TRBJ2-3 TRBD2 TRBV4-3 TGCGCCAGCAGCCGGTCGATCCTAGCGGTGTTAACGCGAACTATACCCGCGCAGTATTTT CASSRSILAVLTRTIPAQYF
NA TRBJ2-2 TRBD1 TRBV19 TGTGCCAGTAGTTCCCCGACAGGGACGAACACCGGGGAGCTGTTTTTT CASSSPTGTNTGELFF
NA TRBJ1-2 TRBD1 TRBV30 TGTGCCACCCCCGGGGCGGGACAGGCGGCGCAATACTATGGCTACACCTTC CATPGAGQAAQYYGYTF
NA TRBJ2-2 NA TRBV2 TGTGCCAGCAGTGAAGCGCGGCAGGGGAAAACCGGGGAGCTGTTTTTT CASSEARQGKTGELFF
NA TRBJ2-5 TRBD2 TRBV9 TGTGCCAGCACCACAACGGGGGGTCCGGAGACCCAGTACTTC CASTTTGGPETQYF
NA TRBJ2-1 NA TRBV28 TGTGCCAGCAGTTTGGAGGGTTATGAGCAGTTCTTC CASSLEGYEQFF
NA TRBJ2-2 NA TRBV29-1 TGCAGCGTTGAAGGTACTAGTACCGGGGAGCTGTTTTTT CSVEGTSTGELFF
NA TRBJ1-1 NA TRBV19 TGTGCCAGTAGTACCCCCTCCCTCACTGAAGCTTTCTTT CASSTPSLTEAFF
NA TRBJ2-1 TRBD2 TRBV5-1 TGCGCCAGCAGCCTGGATCGACTAGCGGGATCTATCAATGAGCAGTTCTTC CASSLDRLAGSINEQFF
NA TRBJ2-7 TRBD1 TRBV29-1 TGCAGCGTTCAAGACAGGGGGCCTTCCTACGAGCAGTACTTC CSVQDRGPSYEQYF
NA TRBJ1-2 TRBD1 TRBV27 TGTGCCAGCAGCGTAACAGGGGGGGGTGACTATGGCTACACCTTC CASSVTGGGDYGYTF
NA TRBJ2-1 TRBD2 TRBV7-9 TGTGCCAGCAGCTTAGTCGGGAGCGGGAGGGCGAATGAGCAGTTCTTC CASSLVGSGRANEQFF
NA TRBJ1-6 NA TRBV7-3 TGTGCCAGCAGCGTAGGCGACAGCTCACCCCTCCACTTT CASSVGDSSPLHF